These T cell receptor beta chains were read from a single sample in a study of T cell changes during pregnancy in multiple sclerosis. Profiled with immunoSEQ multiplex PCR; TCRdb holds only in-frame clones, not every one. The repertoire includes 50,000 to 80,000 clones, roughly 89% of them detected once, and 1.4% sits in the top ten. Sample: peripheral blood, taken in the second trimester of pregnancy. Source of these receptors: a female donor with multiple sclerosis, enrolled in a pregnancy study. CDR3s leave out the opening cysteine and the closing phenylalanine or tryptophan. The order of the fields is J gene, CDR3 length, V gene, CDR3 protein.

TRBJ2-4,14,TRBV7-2,ASSLESGRGRNIQY
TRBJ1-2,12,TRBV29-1,SGRGTAVGDGYT
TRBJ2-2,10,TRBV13,ASSRVTGELF
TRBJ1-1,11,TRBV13,ASSLAGVTEAF
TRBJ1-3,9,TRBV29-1,SVGQGNTIY
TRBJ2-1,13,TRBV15,ATSKTRSWFNEQF
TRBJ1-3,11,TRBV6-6,ASLGGSGNTIY
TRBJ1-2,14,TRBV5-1,ASSSGQGARVYGYT
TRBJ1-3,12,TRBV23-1,ASSKHSSGNTIY
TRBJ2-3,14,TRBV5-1,ASSSRVGTSLDTQY
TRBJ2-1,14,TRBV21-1,ASSKGRDRGRYEQF
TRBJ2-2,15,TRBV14,ASSQFTGTSYPGELF
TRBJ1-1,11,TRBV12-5,ASGFRGNTEAF
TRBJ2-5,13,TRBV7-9,ASSASGTGGETQY
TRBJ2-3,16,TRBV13,ASSLVGLAGGETDTQY
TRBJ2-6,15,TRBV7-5,ARMRSSRQSRANVLT
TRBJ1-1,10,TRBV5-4,ASSFGGTEAF
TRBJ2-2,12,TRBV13,ASRARRGTGELF
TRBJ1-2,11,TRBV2,ASSEDRNYGYT
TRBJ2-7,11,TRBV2,ASSGTVTYEQY
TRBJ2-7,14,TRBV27,ASSSSPSGSSYEQY
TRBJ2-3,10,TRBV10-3,AGSSGSDTQY
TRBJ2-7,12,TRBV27,ASSFGTGEWEQY
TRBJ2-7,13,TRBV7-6,ASTKGGQGSYEQY
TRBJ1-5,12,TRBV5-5,ASSFQGTSQPQH
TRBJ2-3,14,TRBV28,ASSLWSGSLSDTQY
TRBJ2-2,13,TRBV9,ASRSGTGATGELF
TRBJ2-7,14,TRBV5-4,ASSAGLAGAPYEQY
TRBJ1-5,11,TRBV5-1,ASSLTSNQPQH
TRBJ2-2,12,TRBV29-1,SVEKGTGTGELF